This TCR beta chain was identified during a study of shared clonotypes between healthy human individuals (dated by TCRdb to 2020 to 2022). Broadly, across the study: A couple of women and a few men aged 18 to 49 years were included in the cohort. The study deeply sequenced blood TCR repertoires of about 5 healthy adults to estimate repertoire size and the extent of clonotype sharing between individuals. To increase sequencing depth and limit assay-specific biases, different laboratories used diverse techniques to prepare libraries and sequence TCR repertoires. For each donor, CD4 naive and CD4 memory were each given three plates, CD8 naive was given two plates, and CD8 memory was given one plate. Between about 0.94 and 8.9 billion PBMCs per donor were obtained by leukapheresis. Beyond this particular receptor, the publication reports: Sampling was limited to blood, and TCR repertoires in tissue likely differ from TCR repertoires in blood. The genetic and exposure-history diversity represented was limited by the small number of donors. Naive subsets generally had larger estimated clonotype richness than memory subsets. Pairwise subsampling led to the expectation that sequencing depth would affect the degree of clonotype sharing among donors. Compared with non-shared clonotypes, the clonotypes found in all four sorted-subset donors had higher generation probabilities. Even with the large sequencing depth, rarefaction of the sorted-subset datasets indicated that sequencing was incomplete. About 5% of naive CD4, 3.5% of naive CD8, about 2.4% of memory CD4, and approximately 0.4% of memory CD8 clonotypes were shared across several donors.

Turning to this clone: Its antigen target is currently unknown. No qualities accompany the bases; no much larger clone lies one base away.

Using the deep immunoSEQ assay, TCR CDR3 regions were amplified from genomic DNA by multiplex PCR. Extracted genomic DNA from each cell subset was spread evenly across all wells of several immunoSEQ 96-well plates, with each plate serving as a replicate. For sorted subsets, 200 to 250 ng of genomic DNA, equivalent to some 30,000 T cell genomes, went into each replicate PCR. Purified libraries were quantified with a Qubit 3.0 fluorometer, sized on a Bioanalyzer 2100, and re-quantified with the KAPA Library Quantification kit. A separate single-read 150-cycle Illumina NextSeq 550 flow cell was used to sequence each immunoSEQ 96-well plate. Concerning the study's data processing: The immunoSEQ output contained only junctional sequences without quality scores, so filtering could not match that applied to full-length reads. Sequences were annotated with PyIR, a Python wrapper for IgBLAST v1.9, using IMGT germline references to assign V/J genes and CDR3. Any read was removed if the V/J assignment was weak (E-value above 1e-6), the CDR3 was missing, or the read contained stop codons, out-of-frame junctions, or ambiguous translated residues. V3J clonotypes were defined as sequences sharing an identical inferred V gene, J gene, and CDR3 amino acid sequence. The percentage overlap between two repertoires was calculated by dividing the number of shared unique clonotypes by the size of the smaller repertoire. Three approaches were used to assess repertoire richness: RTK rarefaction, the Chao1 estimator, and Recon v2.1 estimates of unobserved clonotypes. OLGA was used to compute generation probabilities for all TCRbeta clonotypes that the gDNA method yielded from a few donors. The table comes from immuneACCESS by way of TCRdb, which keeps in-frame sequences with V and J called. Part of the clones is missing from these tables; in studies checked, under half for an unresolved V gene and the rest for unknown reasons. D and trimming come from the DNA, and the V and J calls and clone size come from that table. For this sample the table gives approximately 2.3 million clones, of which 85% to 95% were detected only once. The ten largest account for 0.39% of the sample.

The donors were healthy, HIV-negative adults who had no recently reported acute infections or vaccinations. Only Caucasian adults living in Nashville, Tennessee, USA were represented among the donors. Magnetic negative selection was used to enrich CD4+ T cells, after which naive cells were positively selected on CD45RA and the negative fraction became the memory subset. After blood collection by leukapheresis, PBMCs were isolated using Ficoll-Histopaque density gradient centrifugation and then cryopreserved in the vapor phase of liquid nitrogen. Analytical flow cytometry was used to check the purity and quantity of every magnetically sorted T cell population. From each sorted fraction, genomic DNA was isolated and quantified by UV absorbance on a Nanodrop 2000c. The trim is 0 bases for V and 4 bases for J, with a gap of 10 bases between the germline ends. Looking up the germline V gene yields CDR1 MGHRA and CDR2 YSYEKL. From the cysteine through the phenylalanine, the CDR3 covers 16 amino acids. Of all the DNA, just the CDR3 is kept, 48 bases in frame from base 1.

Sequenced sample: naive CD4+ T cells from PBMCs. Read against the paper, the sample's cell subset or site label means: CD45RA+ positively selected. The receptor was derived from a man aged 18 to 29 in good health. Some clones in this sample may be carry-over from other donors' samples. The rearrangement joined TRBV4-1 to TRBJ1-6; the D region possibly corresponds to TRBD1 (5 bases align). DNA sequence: TGCGCCAGCAGCCAAGAGCGGCAGGGATATAATTCACCCCTCCACTTT. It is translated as CASSQERQGYNSPLHF.